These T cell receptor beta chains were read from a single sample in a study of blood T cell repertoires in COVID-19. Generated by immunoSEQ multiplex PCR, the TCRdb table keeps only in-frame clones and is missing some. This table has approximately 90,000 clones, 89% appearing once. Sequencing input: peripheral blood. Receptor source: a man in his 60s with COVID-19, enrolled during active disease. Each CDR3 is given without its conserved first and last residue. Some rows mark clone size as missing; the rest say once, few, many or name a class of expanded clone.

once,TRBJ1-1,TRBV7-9,ASSTDRGRTF
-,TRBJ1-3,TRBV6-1,ASSEDRVGNTIY
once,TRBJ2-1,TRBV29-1,SARLAGGFGLGEQF
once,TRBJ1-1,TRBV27,ASSSTTEAF
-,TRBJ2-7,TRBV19,ASSRTSGEGEQY
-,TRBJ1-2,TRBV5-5,ASSLDRGLYYGYT
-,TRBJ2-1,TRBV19,ASSIDRDGRPYNEQF
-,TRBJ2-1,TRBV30,AWSPRTSGSLGEQF
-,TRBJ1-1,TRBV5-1,ASSFPGGGTEAF
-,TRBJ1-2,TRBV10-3,AITQQGANYGYT
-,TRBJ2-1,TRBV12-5,ASGPRGSGRSNEQF
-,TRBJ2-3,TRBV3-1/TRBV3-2,ASSLGLAASTDTQY
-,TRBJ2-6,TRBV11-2,ASSPLWSGANVLT
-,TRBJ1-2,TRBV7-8,ASSLGEANYGYT
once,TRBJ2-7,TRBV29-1,SALGLAGLSYEQY
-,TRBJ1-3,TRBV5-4,ASSLDWGTGSGNTIY
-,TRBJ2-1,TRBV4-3,ASSQDLIGRALNEQF
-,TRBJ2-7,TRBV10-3,AISESAGGPREQY
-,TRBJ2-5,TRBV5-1,ASSFGTSGNSRETQY
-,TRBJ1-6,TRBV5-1,ASTAGTANSPLH
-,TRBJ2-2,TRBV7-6,ASSLDPSGELF
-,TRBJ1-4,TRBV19,ASTLFGGPGEKLF
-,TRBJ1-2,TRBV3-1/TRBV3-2,ASSQGAGDGYT
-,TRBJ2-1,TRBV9,ASSPSGGTYNEQF
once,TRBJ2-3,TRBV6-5,ASSLSGTGTDTQY
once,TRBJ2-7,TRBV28,ASRTAGGTYEQY
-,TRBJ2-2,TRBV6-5,ASSYAGMELF
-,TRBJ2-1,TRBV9,ASGPAGSYNEQF
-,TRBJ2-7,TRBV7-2,ASSFTREPDYEQY
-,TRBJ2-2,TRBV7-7,ASSSSGRPNTGELF
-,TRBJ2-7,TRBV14,ASSQGPAFPSYEQY
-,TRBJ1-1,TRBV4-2,ASSQEGENTEAF
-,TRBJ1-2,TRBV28,ASSFGGEDYGYT
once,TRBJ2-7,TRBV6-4,ASSEREGEYEQY
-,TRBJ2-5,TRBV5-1,ASTLGDSQETQY
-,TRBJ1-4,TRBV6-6,ASTGIGDRGEKLF
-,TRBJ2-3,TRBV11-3,ASSLGMGAGVGTDTQY
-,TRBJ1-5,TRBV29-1,SVGSGDQPQH
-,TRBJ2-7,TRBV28,ASIPGRGYEQY
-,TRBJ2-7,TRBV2,ASRFGTSSYEQY
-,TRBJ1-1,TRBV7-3,ASSLVGQGRTEAF
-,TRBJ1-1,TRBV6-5,ASSINREEWTEAF
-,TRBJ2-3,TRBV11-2,ASSFRTSGNPDTQY
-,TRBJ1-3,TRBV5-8,ASSLFGAEGNTIY
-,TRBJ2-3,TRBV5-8,ASSSDSRDTDTQY
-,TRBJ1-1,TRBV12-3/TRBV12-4,ASRPTGSTEAF
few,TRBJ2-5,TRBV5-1,ASSWTSGKETQY
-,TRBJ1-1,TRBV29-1,SGSVSGNTEAF